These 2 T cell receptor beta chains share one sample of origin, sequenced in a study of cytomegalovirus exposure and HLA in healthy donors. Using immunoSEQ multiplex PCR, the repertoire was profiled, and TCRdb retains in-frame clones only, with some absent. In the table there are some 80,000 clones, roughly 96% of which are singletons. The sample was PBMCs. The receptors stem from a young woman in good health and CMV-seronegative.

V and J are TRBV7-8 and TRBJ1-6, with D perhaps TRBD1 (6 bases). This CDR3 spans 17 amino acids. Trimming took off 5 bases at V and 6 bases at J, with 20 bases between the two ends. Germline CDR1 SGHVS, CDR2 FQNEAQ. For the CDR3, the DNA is TGTGCCAGCAGCCCCCACAGGGAATTAAGGGGTAATTCACCCCTCCACTTT. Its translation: CASSPHRELRGNSPLHF.

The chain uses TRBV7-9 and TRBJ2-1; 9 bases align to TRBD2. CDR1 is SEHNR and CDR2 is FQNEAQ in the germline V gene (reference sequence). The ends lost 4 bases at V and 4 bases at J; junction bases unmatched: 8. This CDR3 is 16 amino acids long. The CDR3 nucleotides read TGTGCCAGCAGCTCGCGGCCAGCGGGAGGTTACAATGAGCAGTTCTTC. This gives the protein CASSSRPAGGYNEQFF.